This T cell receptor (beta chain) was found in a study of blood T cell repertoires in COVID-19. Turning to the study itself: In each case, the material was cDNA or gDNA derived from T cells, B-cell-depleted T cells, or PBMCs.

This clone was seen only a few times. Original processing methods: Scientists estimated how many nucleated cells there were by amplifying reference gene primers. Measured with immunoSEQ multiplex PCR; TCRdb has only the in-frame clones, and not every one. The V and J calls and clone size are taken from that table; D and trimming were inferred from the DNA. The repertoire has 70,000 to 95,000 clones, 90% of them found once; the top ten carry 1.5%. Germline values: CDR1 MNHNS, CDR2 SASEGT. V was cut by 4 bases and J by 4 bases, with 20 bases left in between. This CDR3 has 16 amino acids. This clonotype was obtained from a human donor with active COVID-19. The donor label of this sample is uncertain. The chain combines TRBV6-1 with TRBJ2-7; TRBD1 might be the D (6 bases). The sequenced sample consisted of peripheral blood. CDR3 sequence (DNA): TGTGCCAGCAGTGGGACAGCCGAACCGAACTCATACGAGCAGTACTTC. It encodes CASSGTAEPNSYEQYF.